These 24 T cell receptor beta chains were sequenced from one sample in a study of shared clonotypes between healthy human individuals. Generated by immunoSEQ multiplex PCR, the TCRdb table keeps only in-frame clones and is missing some. This sample has roughly 1,600,000 clones; roughly 98.5% occur once, and the top ten carry under 0.45%. Specimen: naive CD4+ T cells sorted from blood. Described subset: CD45RA+ positively selected. These receptors originate from a man in his thirties or forties in good health.

The chain joins TRBV13 to TRBJ1-2; D not certain. Germline CDR1 is PRHDT and CDR2 is FYEKMQ (reference sequence). The CDR3 loop spans 12 amino acids. V gave up 7 bases and J gave up 8 bases, with 14 bases separating them. CDR3 residues: CASTLADAGYTF. The CDR3 DNA sequence: TGTGCCAGCACCCTCGCGGATGCAGGCTACACCTTC.

The V gene is TRBV14, the J gene TRBJ2-1; D unresolved. The germline V and J ends were trimmed by 0 bases and 5 bases, with 11 bases remaining between them. The CDR3 sequence is 15 residues long. Germline values: CDR1 SGHDN, CDR2 FVKESK. DNA of the CDR3: TGTGCCAGCAGCCAAGATGTTCCGAGAAACAATGAGCAGTTCTTC. This translates into CASSQDVPRNNEQFF.

V is TRBV5-1 and J is TRBJ2-7; perhaps D is TRBD1 or TRBD2 (9 bases each). The germline V gene encodes CDR1 SGHRS and CDR2 YFSETQ. V was clipped by 4 bases and J by 0 bases, with 17 bases between them. This CDR3 is built from 16 residues. The CDR3 is CASSPSGTGSSYEQYF. In DNA, the CDR3 is TGCGCCAGCAGCCCTAGCGGGACAGGGAGCTCCTACGAGCAGTACTTC.

The rearrangement uses TRBV15 and TRBJ1-1; no clear D gene. The germline V gene has CDR1 LNHNV and CDR2 YYDKDF (reference sequence). The V end lost 3 bases, the J end lost 11 bases, and 19 bases lay between the germline ends. The CDR3 contains 14 residues. The CDR3 DNA follows: TGTGCCACCAGCAGGGAACTCGTGTCGGTCTTGGCTTTCTTT. Its translation is CATSRELVSVLAFF.

This chain links TRBV29-1 with TRBJ2-1; TRBD1 might be the D (5 bases). V lost 7 bases to trimming and J lost 5 bases, with 15 bases between them. Germline values: CDR1 SQVTM, CDR2 ANQGSEA. CDR3 size: 13 residues. CDR3 in amino acids: CSAGPQVNNEQFF. The CDR3 bases are TGCAGCGCCGGGCCACAGGTCAACAATGAGCAGTTCTTC.

The chain recombines TRBV2 with TRBJ2-7; D possibly corresponds to TRBD2 (5 bases). Trimming left V 8 bases short and J 4 bases short, with 18 bases between. CDR1 SNHLY and CDR2 FYNNEI come from the germline V gene. The CDR3 loop spans 14 amino acids. The CDR3 protein is CASGREGKRYEQYF. For the CDR3, the DNA is TGTGCCAGCGGGAGAGAGGGAAAGCGGTACGAGCAGTACTTC. Together with reference TRBV2 and TRBJ2-7, the CDR3 gives the full variable domain: EPEVTQTPSHQVTQMGQEVILRCVPISNHLYFYWYRQILGQKVEFLVSFYNNEISEKSEIFDDQFSVERPDGSNFTLKIRSTKLEDSAMYFCASGREGKRYEQYFGPGTRLTVT.

V is TRBV7-2 and J is TRBJ1-1; possible D gene TRBD1, 6 bases. Deletions cut 7 bases from V and 2 bases from J, with 20 bases between. CDR1 is SGHTA and CDR2 is FQGNSA in the germline V gene. The CDR3 is 16 residues long. The CDR3 here is CASILDRGAANTEAFF. CDR3 DNA: TGTGCCAGCATCCTAGACCGGGGGGCGGCTAACACTGAAGCTTTCTTT.

Comments on this clone: The junction differs from germline at one of its ends, possibly a read error. The chain combines TRBV2 with TRBJ1-1; tentative D call: TRBD1 (6 bases). Germline V gives CDR1 SNHLY, CDR2 FYNNEI. The CDR3 is 9 amino acids. CDR3 DNA sequence: TGTGCCAGCAGTGAGAAGGGGGTCTTT. It yields the protein CASSEKGVF.

A remark on this clone: The same CDR3 also results from other DNA sequences found in this sample. The V gene is TRBV4-1, the J gene TRBJ2-5, with no clear D. V shed 1 base and J shed 5 bases, with 8 bases lying between them. Germline values: CDR1 MGHRA, CDR2 YSYEKL. CDR3 length equals 13 residues. The CDR3 is CASSQVLGETQYF. For the CDR3, the DNA is TGCGCCAGCAGCCAAGTGCTGGGGGAGACCCAGTACTTC.

The gene calls are TRBV5-1 and TRBJ1-1; tentative D call: TRBD1 (5 bases). From germline, CDR1 is SGHRS and CDR2 YFSETQ. The CDR3 contains 15 residues. The ends were cut back, 0 bases at V and 2 bases at J, with 11 bases in the middle. The CDR3 loop is CASSLGQGGNTEAFF. The DNA for the CDR3 is TGCGCCAGCAGCTTGGGGCAGGGTGGAAACACTGAAGCTTTCTTT.

This chain joins TRBV4-1 and TRBJ2-7; TRBD2 aligns across 8 bases. Germline loops: CDR1 MGHRA, CDR2 YSYEKL. V shed 4 bases and J 4 bases; nucleotides not matched to a gene: 9. The CDR3 is made up of 15 amino acids. CDR3 protein: CASSLERELVYEQYF. CDR3 in DNA: TGCGCCAGCAGCCTAGAGCGGGAGCTAGTATACGAGCAGTACTTC.

This chain links TRBV5-1 with TRBJ2-7; 10 positions agree with TRBD1. Unmatched junction bases numbered 5, after V lost 0 bases and J lost 5 bases. CDR3 length: 15 amino acids. The V gene's germline CDR1 is SGHRS and CDR2 YFSETQ. CDR3 region: CASSLGGTGDHEQYF. As DNA, the CDR3 is TGCGCCAGCAGCTTGGGAGGGACAGGGGACCACGAGCAGTACTTC.

The chain uses TRBV14 and TRBJ1-2, with D unresolved. The germline V gene encodes CDR1 SGHDN and CDR2 FVKESK. Trimming took 0 bases from V and 7 from J, leaving 9 bases between them. The CDR3 spans 13 residues. The CDR3 sequence is CASSQDGVGGYTF. In DNA form, the CDR3 reads TGTGCCAGCAGCCAAGACGGGGTGGGTGGCTACACCTTC.

The chain carries TRBV5-1 and TRBJ1-1, with D possibly being TRBD1 (6 bases). V was clipped by 3 bases and J by 3 bases, with 18 bases between them. The CDR3 spans 16 residues. Germline V CDR1 and CDR2: SGHRS, YFSETQ. Here the CDR3 reads CASSWGPRAGDTEAFF. The CDR3 DNA reads as TGCGCCAGCAGCTGGGGCCCCAGGGCAGGGGACACTGAAGCTTTCTTT.

The chain has TRBV5-1 and TRBJ1-4, with 8 positions matching TRBD1. This CDR3 comprises 17 residues. The junction had 12 bases not matched to a gene; V was cut back by 3 bases and J by 5 bases. Germline CDR1 is SGHRS and CDR2 is YFSETQ. The chain's CDR3 is CASSSLAHQGANEKLFF. In nucleotides, the CDR3 is TGCGCCAGCAGCTCCCTAGCCCACCAGGGGGCAAATGAAAAACTGTTTTTT.

The gene calls are TRBV2 and TRBJ2-7; D gene ambiguous. The germline CDR1 and CDR2 sequences are SNHLY and FYNNEI. The CDR3 loop spans 12 amino acids. With 5 bases removed from V and 2 bases from J, the gap between germline ends came to 7 bases. CDR3 in amino acids: CASSMGTYEQYF. The CDR3 DNA follows: TGTGCCAGCAGTATGGGTACCTACGAGCAGTACTTC.

V gene TRBV27 combines with J gene TRBJ2-6; 7 positions agree with TRBD1. J gave up 2 bases and V 5 bases, and 6 bases lay outside the gene matches. The germline gives CDR1 MNHEY, CDR2 SMNVEV (reference sequence). The CDR3 totals 16 residues. Here the CDR3 reads CASSKYTGAGANVLTF. CDR3 sequence (DNA): TGTGCCAGCAGTAAATACACAGGGGCTGGGGCCAACGTCCTGACTTTC.

The chain employs TRBV5-6 and TRBJ2-7, with D maybe TRBD1 (6 bases). V lost 5 bases and J lost 2, with 14 bases in between. Germline assignment: CDR1 SGHDT and CDR2 YYEEEE. The CDR3 covers 14 residues. The CDR3 spells CASRRRTATYEQYF. The CDR3, as DNA: TGTGCCAGCAGACGGCGGACAGCAACCTACGAGCAGTACTTC.

The chain joins TRBV27 to TRBJ2-7, with TRBD1 matching 7 bases. V shed 6 bases and J 2 bases; nucleotides not matched to a gene: 7. The CDR3 loop spans 14 amino acids. Per germline, CDR1 MNHEY and CDR2 SMNVEV (reference sequence). The CDR3 DNA reads as TGTGCCAGCAGGATTGGGACAGCAACCTACGAGCAGTACTTC. Its translation is CASRIGTATYEQYF.

The V gene is TRBV30, the J gene TRBJ2-7, with unresolved D. This CDR3 contains 14 residues. V dropped 2 bases and J dropped 3 bases, with 14 bases sitting between them. Germline V lookup: CDR1 GTSNPN, CDR2 SVGIG (reference sequence). The DNA for the CDR3 is TGTGCCTGGAGTCCTCGAGGCAGACGCTACGAGCAGTACTTC. It encodes CAWSPRGRRYEQYF.

The chain uses TRBV5-5 and TRBJ2-7; D remains ambiguous. The CDR3 runs to 14 residues. Germline V CDR1 and CDR2: SGHKS, YYEKEE (reference sequence). V lost 5 bases, J lost 2 bases, and 14 bases lay in between. CDR3 bases: TGTGCCAGCAGGGTGGGTGGGTCGACCTACGAGCAGTACTTC. Amino acids: CASRVGGSTYEQYF.

Details on this clone: Other DNA sequences in this sample translate to the same CDR3. V gene TRBV29-1 combines with J gene TRBJ2-7, with TRBD1 matching over 8 bases. With V trimmed by 6 bases and J by 2 bases, 3 bases remained unmatched. The CDR3 consists of 12 residues. CDR1 is SQVTM and CDR2 is ANQGSEA in the germline V gene. CDR3 sequence: CSVTTGAYEQYF. In nucleotides, the CDR3 is TGCAGCGTGACGACAGGGGCCTACGAGCAGTACTTC.

In this sample, this clone turned up once. The rearrangement uses TRBV28 and TRBJ1-1; 7 bases are a match to TRBD1. After removal of 4 bases from V and 4 bases from J, the junction contained 6 bases not matched to a gene. The CDR3 is made up of 14 amino acids. Germline V gene sequence: CDR1 MDHEN, CDR2 SYDVKM. In DNA form, the CDR3 reads TGTGCCAGCAGTTGGCCAGGGGGTTTCACTGAAGCTTTCTTT. This sequence encodes CASSWPGGFTEAFF.

The V call is TRBV27, the J call TRBJ2-1; D assignment may be TRBD1 or TRBD2 (6 bases each). The CDR3 sequence is 17 residues long. Germline CDR1 and CDR2: MNHEY and SMNVEV (reference sequence). Trimming stripped 3 bases from V and 7 bases from J, with 22 bases between. CDR3 amino acids: CASSFRTVAIRGNEQFF. The CDR3 coding sequence is TGTGCCAGCAGTTTCCGGACAGTGGCAATACGGGGGAATGAGCAGTTCTTC.